This TCR beta chain was obtained from a study of response to subunit inactivated influenza vaccine. Overall study findings and caveats: The authors put forward the suggestion that each seasonal influenza vaccination may bring in only a limited number of new T cells.

TCRdb re-derived calls from the RT-PCR reads in MiXCR, one entry per CDR3 protein. The data contain hundreds of thousands of distinct CDR3 sequences, about 14% of them singletons. This clonotype has only a few counts. Its antigen remains unidentified. There are 15 residues in the CDR3. The V gene's germline CDR1 is SGHTA and CDR2 FQGNSA. V was shortened by 3 bases and J by 1 base, with 10 bases between the two germline ends. The source is a man aged 45-65 years who received an inactivated influenza vaccine. V is TRBV7-2 and J is TRBJ1-3; D not resolved. The material sequenced was PBMCs from blood, taken approximately 15 days before vaccination. The CDR3 sequence is CASSLHGISGNTIYF. CDR3 in DNA: TGTGCCAGCAGCTTGCACGGGATTTCTGGAAACACCATATATTTT.